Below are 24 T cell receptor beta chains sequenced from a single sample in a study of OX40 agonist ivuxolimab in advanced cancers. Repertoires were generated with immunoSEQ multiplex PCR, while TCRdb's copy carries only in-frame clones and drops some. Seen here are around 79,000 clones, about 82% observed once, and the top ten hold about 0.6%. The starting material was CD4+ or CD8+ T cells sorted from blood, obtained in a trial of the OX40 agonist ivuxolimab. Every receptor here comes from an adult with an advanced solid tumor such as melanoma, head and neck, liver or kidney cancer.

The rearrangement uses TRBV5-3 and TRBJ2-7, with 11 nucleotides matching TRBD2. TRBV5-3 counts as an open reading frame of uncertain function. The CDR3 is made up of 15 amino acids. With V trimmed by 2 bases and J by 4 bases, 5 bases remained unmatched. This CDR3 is CARSFITSGGYEQYF. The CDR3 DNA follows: TGTGCCAGAAGCTTTATTACTAGCGGGGGTTACGAGCAGTACTTC.

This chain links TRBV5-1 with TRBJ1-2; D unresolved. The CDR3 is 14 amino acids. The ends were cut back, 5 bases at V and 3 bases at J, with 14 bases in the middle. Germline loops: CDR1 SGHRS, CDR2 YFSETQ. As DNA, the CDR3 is TGCGCCAGCAGATCGGCGGAGAGCTACTATGGCTACACCTTC. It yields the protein CASRSAESYYGYTF.

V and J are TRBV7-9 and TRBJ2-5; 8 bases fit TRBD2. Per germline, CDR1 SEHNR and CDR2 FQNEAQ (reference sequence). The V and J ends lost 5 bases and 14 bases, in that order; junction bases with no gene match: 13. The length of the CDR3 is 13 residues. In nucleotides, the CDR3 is TGTGCCAGCAGCACCGCGGGACTAGTGGTTTCCTACTTC. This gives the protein CASSTAGLVVSYF.

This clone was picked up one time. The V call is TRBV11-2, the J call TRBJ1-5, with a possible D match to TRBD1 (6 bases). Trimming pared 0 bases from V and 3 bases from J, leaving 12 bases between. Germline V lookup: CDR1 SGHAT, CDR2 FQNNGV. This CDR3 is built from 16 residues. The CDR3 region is CASSLDTGTYNQPQHF. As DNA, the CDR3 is TGTGCCAGCAGCTTAGATACCGGGACATACAATCAGCCCCAGCATTTT.

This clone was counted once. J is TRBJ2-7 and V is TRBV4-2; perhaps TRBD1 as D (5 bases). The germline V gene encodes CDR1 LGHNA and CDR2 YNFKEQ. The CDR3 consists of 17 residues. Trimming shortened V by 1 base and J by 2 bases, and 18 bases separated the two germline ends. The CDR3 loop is CASSQVLSLQGTYEQYF. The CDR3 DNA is TGTGCCAGCAGCCAAGTACTTTCGTTGCAGGGCACCTACGAGCAGTACTTC.

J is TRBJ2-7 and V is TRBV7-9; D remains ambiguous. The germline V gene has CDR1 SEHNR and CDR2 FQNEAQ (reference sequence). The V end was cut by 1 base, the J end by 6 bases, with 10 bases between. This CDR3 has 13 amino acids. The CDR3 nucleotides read TGTGCCAGCAGCTTAGAGTTTATAGGCGAGCAGTACTTC. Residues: CASSLEFIGEQYF.

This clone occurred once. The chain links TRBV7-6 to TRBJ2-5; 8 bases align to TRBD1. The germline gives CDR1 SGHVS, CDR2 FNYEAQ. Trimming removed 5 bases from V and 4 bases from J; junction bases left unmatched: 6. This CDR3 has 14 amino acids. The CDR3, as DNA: TGTGCCAGCAGCACCCAGACAGGGGTAGAGACCCAGTACTTC. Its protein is CASSTQTGVETQYF. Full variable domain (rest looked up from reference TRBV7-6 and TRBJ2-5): GAGVSQSPRYKVTKRGQDVALRCDPISGHVSLYWYRQALGQGPEFLTYFNYEAQQDKSGLPNDRFSAERPEGSISTLTIQRTEQRDSAMYRCASSTQTGVETQYFGPGTRLLVL.

CDR3 loop: CASSSDREGVGYTF. The DNA of the CDR3 is TGTGCCAGCTCATCCGACAGGGAGGGTGTTGGCTACACCTTC. The chain uses TRBV18 and TRBJ1-2; 7 nucleotides match TRBD1. Trimming at V came to 5 bases and at J to 7 bases, leaving 10 bases not matched to a gene. This CDR3 is built from 14 residues. CDR1 is KGHSH, CDR2 LQKENI, per germline.

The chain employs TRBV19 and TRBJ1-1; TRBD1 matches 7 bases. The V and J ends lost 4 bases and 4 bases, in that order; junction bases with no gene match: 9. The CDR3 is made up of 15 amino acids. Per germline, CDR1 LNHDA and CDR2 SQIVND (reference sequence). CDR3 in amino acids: CASSSQGVAVTEAFF. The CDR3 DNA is TGTGCCAGTAGTAGTCAGGGGGTAGCGGTCACTGAAGCTTTCTTT.

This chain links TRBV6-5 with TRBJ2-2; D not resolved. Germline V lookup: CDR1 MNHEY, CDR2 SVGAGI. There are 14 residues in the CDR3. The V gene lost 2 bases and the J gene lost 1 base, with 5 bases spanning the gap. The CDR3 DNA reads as TGTGCCAGCAGTTACGAGGTGAACACCGGGGAGCTGTTTTTT. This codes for CASSYEVNTGELFF.

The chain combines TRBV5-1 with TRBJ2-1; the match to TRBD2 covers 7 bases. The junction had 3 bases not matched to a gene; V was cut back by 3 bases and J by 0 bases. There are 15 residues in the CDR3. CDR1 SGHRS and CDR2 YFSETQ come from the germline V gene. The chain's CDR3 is CASSSSGYSYNEQFF. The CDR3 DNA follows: TGCGCCAGCAGCTCTAGCGGCTACTCCTACAATGAGCAGTTCTTC.

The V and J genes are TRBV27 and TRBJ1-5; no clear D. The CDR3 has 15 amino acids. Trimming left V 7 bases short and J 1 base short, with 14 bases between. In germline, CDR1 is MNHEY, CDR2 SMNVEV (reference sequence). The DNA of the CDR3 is TGTGCCAGCACCTCCGTCCGGGGAAGCAATCAGCCCCAGCATTTT. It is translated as CASTSVRGSNQPQHF.

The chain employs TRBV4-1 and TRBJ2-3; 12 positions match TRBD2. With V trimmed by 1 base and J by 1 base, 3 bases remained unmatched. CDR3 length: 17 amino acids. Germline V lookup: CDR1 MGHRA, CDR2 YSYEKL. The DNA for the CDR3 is TGCGCCAGCAGCCAAGCCCGACTAGCGGGGGGCACAGATACGCAGTATTTT. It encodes CASSQARLAGGTDTQYF.

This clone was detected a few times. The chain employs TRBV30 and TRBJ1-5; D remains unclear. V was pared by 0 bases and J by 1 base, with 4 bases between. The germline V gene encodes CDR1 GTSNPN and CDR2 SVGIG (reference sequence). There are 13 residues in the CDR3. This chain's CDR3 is CAWSVESNQPQHF. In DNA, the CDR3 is TGTGCCTGGAGTGTGGAAAGCAATCAGCCCCAGCATTTT.

The CDR3 is CASRTQETQYF. CDR3 coding DNA: TGTGCCAGCCGGACCCAGGAGACGCAGTATTTT. The chain combines TRBV6-6 with TRBJ2-3; no definite D call. Between the trimmed V and J ends, which lost 8 bases and 9 bases, there was a span of 12 bases. Germline CDR1 reads MNHNY; CDR2 reads SVGAGI (reference sequence). This CDR3 spans 11 amino acids.

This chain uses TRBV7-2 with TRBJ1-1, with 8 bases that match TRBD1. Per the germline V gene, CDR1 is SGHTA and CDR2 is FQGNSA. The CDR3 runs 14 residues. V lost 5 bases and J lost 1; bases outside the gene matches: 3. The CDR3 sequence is CASSATGANTEAFF. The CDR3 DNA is TGTGCCAGCAGCGCGACAGGGGCGAACACTGAAGCTTTCTTT.

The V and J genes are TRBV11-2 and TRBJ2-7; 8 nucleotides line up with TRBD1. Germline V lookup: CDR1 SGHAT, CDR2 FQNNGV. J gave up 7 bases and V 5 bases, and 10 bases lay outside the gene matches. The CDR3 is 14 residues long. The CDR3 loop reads CASSQYQGALEQYF. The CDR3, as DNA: TGTGCCAGCAGCCAATATCAGGGGGCCCTGGAGCAGTACTTC.

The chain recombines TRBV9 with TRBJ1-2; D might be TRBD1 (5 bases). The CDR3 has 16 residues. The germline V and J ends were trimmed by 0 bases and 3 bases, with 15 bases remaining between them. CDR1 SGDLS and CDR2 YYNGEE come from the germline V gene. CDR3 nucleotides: TGTGCCAGCAGCGTAGACTTGCGGGGGTCGGACTATGGCTACACCTTC. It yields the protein CASSVDLRGSDYGYTF.

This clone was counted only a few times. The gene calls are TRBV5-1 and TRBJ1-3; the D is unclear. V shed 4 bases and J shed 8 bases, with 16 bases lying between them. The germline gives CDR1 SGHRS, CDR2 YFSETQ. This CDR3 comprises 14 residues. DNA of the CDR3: TGCGCCAGCAGCCCTTCGTTCTCTGGGGACACCATATATTTT. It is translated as CASSPSFSGDTIYF.

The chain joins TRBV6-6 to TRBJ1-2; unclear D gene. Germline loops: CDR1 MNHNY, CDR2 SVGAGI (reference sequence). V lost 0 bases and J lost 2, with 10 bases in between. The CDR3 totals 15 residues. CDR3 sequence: CASSYSGSLNYGYTF. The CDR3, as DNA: TGTGCCAGCAGTTACTCTGGCAGCCTAAACTATGGCTACACCTTC.

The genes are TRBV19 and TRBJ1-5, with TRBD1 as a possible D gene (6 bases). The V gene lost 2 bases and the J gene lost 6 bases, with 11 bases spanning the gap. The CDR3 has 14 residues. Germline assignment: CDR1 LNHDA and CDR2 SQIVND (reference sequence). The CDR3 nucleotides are TGTGCCAGTAGTATAAGGGGGAGAACTCAGCCCCAGCATTTT. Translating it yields CASSIRGRTQPQHF.

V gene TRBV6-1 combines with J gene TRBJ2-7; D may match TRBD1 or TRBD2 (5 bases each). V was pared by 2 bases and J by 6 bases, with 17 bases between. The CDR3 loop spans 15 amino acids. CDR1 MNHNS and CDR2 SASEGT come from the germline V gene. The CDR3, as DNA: TGTGCCAGCAGTGAAAGGGACCAGACATACCGCGAGCAGTACTTC. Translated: CASSERDQTYREQYF.

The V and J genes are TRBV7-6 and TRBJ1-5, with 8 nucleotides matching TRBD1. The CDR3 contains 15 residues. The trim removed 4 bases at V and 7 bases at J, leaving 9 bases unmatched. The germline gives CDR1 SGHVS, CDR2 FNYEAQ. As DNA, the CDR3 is TGTGCCAGCAGCTCAACCTCAGGGGGCGGACAGCCCCAGCATTTT. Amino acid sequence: CASSSTSGGGQPQHF.

As DNA, the CDR3 is TGTGCCAGAAGACCAACAGGGGGGTGGGACACTGAAGCTTTCTTT. Protein sequence: CARRPTGGWDTEAFF. The V and J genes are TRBV27 and TRBJ1-1; 8 bases match TRBD1. CDR1 and CDR2 (germline): MNHEY, SMNVEV (reference sequence). The CDR3 spans 15 residues. Trimming at V came to 9 bases and at J to 3 bases, leaving 12 bases not matched to a gene.